This record looks at one T cell receptor (beta chain) sequence and its context. Its antigen is undetermined. In the ViraFEST assay, antigen-specific CD4+ clonotypes were identified by expansion after peptide-pool stimulation. Investigators separated out CD4+ T cells once around 11 days of culture had passed. BNT162b2 vaccine or mRNA-1273 vaccine was given to participants in two doses. Vaccine recipients lacked prior SARS-CoV-2 infection and had negative nucleocapsid antibodies. Here immunoSEQ multiplex PCR was the method, and the copy in TCRdb shows in-frame clones only, minus some. The sample shows under 30,000 clones, 74% of them seen only once. This sample is part of a study of vaccination effects on CD4 cells after COVID-19. Study results and caveats: Late in the post-vaccination period, infection-induced and vaccine-induced clones underwent marked clonal contraction. The study got few convalescent patients and did not collect any early post-infection timepoints.

The sample was CD4+ T cells from PBMCs cultured with HCoV-OC43 spike peptides, taken after COVID-19 vaccination. This sample's subset: HCoV-OC43 spike overlapping peptide pool stimulation. The TCR sequence derives from a human donor who received a COVID-19 vaccine.

The CDR3 nucleotides are TGTGCCAGCAGCCTCACCGGGACAGGTCAAAACATTCAGTACTTC. This sequence encodes CASSLTGTGQNIQYF. The J gene is TRBJ2-4, the V gene TRBV11-2; 8 bases align to TRBD1. Germline V lookup: CDR1 SGHAT, CDR2 FQNNGV. Germline trimming cut 5 bases from V and 5 bases from J; bases unmatched to any gene: 8. This CDR3 spans 15 amino acids.